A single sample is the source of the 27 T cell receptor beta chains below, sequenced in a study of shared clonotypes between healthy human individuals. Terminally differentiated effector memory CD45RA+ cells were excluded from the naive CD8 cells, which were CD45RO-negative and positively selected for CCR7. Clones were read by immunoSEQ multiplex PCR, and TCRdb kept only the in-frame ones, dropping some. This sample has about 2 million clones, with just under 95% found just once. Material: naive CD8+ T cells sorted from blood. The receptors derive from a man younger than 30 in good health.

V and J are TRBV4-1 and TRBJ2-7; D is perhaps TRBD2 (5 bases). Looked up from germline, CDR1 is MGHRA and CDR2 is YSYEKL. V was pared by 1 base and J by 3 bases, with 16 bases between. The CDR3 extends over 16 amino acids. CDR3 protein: CASSQVWSSGNYEQYF. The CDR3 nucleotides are TGCGCCAGCAGCCAAGTTTGGTCCAGCGGCAACTACGAGCAGTACTTC.

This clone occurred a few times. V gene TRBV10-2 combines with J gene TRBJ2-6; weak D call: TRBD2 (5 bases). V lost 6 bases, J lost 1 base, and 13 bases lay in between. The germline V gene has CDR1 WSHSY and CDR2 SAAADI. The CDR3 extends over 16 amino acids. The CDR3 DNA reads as TGCGCCAGCAGCATGACCGAGCGGTCTGGGGCCAACGTCCTGACTTTC. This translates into CASSMTERSGANVLTF.

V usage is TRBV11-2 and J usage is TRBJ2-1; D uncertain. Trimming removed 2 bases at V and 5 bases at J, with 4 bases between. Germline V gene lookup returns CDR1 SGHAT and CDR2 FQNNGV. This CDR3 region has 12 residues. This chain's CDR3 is CASSLSHNEQFF. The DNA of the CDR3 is TGTGCCAGCAGCTTATCCCACAATGAGCAGTTCTTC.

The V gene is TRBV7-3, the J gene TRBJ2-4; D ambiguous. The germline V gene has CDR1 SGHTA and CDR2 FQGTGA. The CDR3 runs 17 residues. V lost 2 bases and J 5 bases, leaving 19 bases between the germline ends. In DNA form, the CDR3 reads TGTGCCAGCAGCTTAGCACCCGTCACAGAAACCCAAAACATTCAGTACTTC. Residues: CASSLAPVTETQNIQYF.

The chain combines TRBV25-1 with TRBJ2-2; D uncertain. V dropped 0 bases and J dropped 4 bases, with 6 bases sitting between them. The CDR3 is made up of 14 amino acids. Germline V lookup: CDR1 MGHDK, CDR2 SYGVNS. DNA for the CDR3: TGTGCCAGCAGTGAATACTCCCTCACCGGGGAGCTGTTTTTT. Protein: CASSEYSLTGELFF.

The CDR3 protein is CASSSTPRGNTIYF. The CDR3 region has the DNA TGTGCCAGCAGCTCAACCCCACGAGGAAACACCATATATTTT. The rearrangement uses TRBV11-1 and TRBJ1-3; D unclear. The CDR3 runs to 14 residues. The ends were cut back, 4 bases at V and 4 bases at J, with 11 bases in the middle. CDR1 and CDR2 (germline): SGHAT, FQDESV (reference sequence).

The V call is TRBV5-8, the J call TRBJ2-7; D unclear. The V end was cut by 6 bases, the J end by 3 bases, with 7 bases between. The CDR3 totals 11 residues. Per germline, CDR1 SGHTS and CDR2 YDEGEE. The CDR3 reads CASKPGYEQYF. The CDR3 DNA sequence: TGTGCCAGCAAACCCGGCTACGAGCAGTACTTC.

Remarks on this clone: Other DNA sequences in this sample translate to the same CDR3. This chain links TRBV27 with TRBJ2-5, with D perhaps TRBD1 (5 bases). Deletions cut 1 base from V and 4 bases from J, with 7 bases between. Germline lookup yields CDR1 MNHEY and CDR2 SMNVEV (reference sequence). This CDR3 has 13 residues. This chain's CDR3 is CASSLWGRETQYF. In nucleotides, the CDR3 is TGTGCCAGCAGTTTATGGGGCCGAGAGACCCAGTACTTC.

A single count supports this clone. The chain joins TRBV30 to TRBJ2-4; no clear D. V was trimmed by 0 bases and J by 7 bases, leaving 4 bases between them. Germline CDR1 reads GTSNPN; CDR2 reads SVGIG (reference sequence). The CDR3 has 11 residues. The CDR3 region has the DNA TGTGCCTGGAGTGTACCCAACATTCAGTACTTC. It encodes CAWSVPNIQYF.

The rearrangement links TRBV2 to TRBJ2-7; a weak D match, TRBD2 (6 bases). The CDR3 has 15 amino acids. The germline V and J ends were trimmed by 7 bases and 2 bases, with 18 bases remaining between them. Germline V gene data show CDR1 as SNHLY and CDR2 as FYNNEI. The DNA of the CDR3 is TGTGCCAGCACCAGTGGAGGGAGCAGTCCCTACGAGCAGTACTTC. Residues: CASTSGGSSPYEQYF.

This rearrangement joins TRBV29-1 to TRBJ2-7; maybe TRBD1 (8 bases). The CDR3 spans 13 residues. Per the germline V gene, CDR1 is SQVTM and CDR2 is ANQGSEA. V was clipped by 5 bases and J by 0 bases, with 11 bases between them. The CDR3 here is CSVTGGGSYEQYF. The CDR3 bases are TGCAGCGTTACAGGGGGGGGCTCCTACGAGCAGTACTTC.

This chain's CDR3 is CSVVLMSSYEQYF. DNA for the CDR3: TGCAGCGTCGTCTTGATGAGCTCCTACGAGCAGTACTTC. The gene calls are TRBV29-1 and TRBJ2-7; D is unclear. V shed 6 bases and J shed 0 bases, with 12 bases lying between them. Germline values: CDR1 SQVTM, CDR2 ANQGSEA. CDR3 length: 13 amino acids.

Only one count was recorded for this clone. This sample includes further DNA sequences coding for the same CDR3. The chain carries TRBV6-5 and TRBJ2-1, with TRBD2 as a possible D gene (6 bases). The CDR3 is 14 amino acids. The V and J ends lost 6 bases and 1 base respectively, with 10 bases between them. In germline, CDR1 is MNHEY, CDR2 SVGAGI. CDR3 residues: CASSPGVSYNEQFF. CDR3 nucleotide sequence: TGTGCCAGCAGCCCGGGGGTATCCTACAATGAGCAGTTCTTC.

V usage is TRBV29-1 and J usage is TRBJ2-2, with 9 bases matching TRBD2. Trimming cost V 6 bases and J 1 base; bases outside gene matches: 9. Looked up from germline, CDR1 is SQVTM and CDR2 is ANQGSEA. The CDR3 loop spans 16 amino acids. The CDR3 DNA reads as TGCAGCGTCAAAACCGGGACTAGCTTGAACACCGGGGAGCTGTTTTTT. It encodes CSVKTGTSLNTGELFF.

CDR3 nucleotides: TGCGCCAGCAGCCAAGATACAGGAGAAGGCGGCAACGAGCAGTACTTC. Translating gives CASSQDTGEGGNEQYF. The chain carries TRBV4-3 and TRBJ2-7; weak D call: TRBD1 (5 bases). Trimming shortened V by 0 bases and J by 5 bases, and 17 bases separated the two germline ends. The germline V gene encodes CDR1 LGHNA and CDR2 YSLEER. CDR3 size: 16 residues.

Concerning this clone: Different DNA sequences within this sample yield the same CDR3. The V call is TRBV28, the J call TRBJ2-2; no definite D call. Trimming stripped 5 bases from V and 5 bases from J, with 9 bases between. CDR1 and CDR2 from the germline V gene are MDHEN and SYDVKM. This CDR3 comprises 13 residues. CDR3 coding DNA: TGTGCCAGCAGTCTCTATGGGACCGGGGAGCTGTTTTTT. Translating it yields CASSLYGTGELFF.

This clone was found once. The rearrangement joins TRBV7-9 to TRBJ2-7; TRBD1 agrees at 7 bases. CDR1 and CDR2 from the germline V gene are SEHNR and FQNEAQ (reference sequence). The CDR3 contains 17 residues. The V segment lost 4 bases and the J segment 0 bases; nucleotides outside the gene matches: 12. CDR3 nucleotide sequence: TGTGCCAGCAGCTCCAGCGACCGGGACAGACCCTCCTACGAGCAGTACTTC. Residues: CASSSSDRDRPSYEQYF.

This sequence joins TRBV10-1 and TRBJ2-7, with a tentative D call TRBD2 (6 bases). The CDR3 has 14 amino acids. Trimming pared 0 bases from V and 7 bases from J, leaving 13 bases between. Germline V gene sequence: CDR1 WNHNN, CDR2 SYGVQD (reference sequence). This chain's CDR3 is CASSESGGWDEQYF. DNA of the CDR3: TGCGCCAGCAGTGAGTCGGGGGGTTGGGATGAGCAGTACTTC.

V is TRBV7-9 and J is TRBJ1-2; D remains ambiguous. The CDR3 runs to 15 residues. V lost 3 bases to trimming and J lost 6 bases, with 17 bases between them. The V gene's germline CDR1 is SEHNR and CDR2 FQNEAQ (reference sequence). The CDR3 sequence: CASSFRSDPTDGYTF. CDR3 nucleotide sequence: TGTGCCAGCAGCTTCCGATCGGACCCAACGGATGGCTACACCTTC.

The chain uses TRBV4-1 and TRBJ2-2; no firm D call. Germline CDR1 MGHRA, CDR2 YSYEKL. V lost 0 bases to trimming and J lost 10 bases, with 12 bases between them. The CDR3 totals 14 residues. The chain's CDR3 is CASSQDAAASELFF. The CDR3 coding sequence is TGCGCCAGCAGCCAAGATGCGGCAGCGTCGGAGCTGTTTTTT.

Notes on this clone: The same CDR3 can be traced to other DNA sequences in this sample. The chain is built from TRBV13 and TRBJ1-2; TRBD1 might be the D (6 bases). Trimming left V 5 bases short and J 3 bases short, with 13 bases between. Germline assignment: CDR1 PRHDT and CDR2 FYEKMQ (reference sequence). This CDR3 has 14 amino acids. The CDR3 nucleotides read TGTGCCAGCAGCCTACAGGGAAGCGACTATGGCTACACCTTC. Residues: CASSLQGSDYGYTF.

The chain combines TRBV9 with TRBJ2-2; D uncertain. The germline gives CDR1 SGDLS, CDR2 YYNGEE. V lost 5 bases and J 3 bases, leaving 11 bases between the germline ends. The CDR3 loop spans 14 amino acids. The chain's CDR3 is CASSFRSDTGELFF. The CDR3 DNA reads TGTGCCAGCAGTTTCCGCAGTGACACCGGGGAGCTGTTTTTT. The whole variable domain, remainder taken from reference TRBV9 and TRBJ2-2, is DSGVTQTPKHLITATGQRVTLRCSPRSGDLSVYWYQQSLDQGLQFLIQYYNGEERAKGNILERFSAQQFPDLHSELNLSSLELGDSALYFCASSFRSDTGELFFGEGSRLTVL.

In nucleotides, the CDR3 is TGCAGCGTGAGGGACGGGTCGGACACTGAAGCTTTCTTT. Its translation: CSVRDGSDTEAFF. V is TRBV29-1 and J is TRBJ1-1, with D possibly TRBD1 on 5 matching bases. Trimming removed 6 bases from V and 3 bases from J, with 14 bases in between. CDR3 size: 13 residues. Germline V gene sequence: CDR1 SQVTM, CDR2 ANQGSEA.

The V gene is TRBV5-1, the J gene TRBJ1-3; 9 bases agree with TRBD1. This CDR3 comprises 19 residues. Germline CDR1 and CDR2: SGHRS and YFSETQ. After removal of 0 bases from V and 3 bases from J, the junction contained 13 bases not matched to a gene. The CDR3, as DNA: TGCGCCAGCAGCTTGGAGCAGGTCACAGGGGGCAAAGGTGGAAACACCATATATTTT. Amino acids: CASSLEQVTGGKGGNTIYF.

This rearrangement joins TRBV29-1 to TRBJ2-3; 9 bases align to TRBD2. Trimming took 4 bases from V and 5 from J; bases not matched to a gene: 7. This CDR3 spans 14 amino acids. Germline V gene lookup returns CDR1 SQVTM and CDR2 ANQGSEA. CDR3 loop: CSVAGGGAGDTQYF. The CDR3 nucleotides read TGCAGCGTTGCTGGCGGGGGGGCCGGAGATACGCAGTATTTT.

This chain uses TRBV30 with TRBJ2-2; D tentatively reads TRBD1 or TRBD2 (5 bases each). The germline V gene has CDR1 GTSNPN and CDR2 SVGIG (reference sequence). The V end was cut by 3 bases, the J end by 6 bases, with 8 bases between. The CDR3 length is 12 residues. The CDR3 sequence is CAWSGDAGELFF. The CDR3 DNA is TGTGCCTGGAGCGGGGACGCCGGGGAGCTGTTTTTT.

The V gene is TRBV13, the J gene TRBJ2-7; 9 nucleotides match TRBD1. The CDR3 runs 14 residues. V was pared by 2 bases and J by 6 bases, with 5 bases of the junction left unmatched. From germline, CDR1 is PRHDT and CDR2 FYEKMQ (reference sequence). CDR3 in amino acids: CASSLWGQGGEQYF. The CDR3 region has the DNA TGTGCCAGCAGCTTATGGGGACAGGGCGGCGAGCAGTACTTC.